Listed below are T cell receptor beta chains from one sample, sequenced in a study of blood T cell repertoires in COVID-19. The method was immunoSEQ multiplex PCR; TCRdb's version includes in-frame clones alone and lacks a portion of them. The repertoire holds around 210,000 clones, almost 85% seen once, with about 5.1% in the top ten. The sequencing sample was made of peripheral blood. The receptor set was obtained from a man in his forties or fifties with COVID-19, enrolled during active disease. The CDR3 runs from the conserved cysteine through the conserved F or W. Each record gives: D gene, V gene, clone size, J gene, CDR3 DNA, CDR3 protein. The D gene is left open where the match is weak. Expanded clones are given a class, and other clones once, few, many or no size at all.

.	TRBV20-1	.	TRBJ1-1	TGCAGTGCTAACAGGAACACTGAAGCTTTCTTT	CSANRNTEAFF
TRBD1	TRBV3-1/TRBV3-2	.	TRBJ2-7	TGTGCCAGCAGCCAGATACCCCTGTGGACAGGAGGAAGCTCCTACGAGCAGTACTTC	CASSQIPLWTGGSSYEQYF
.	TRBV2	few	TRBJ1-5	TGTGCCAGCAGAGTATCAGACAGTAGCAATCAGCCCCAGCATTTT	CASRVSDSSNQPQHF
.	TRBV5-1	.	TRBJ1-1	TGCGCCAGCAGCTACCTAAACACTGAAGCTTTCTTT	CASSYLNTEAFF
.	TRBV7-9	.	TRBJ1-1	TGTGCCAGCAGCTTGTCCTGGCCCCAGACTGAAGCTTTCTTT	CASSLSWPQTEAFF
TRBD1	TRBV19	few	TRBJ1-6	TGTGCCAGTAATCCAGGCCCCAGGGGGCCCCTCCACTTT	CASNPGPRGPLHF
.	TRBV4-2	few	TRBJ1-2	TGTGCCAGCAGCCAAGGTTCGGCAGGGATATATGGCTACACCTTC	CASSQGSAGIYGYTF
.	TRBV7-2	once	TRBJ1-4	TGTGCCAGCAGCGTCCAGGGGACCGCAACTAATGAAAAACTGTTTTTT	CASSVQGTATNEKLFF
.	TRBV6-5	.	TRBJ1-5	TGTGCCAGCAGTACGGGTAATCAGCCCCAGCATTTT	CASSTGNQPQHF
TRBD1	TRBV18	.	TRBJ2-4	TGTGCCAGCTCACCGGCAACAGGGGGTTTCATTCAGTACTTC	CASSPATGGFIQYF
TRBD1	TRBV5-1	.	TRBJ2-7	TGCGCCAGCAGCTTGAGCAGGGGGCGAAGCGAGCAGTACTTC	CASSLSRGRSEQYF
.	TRBV7-2	few	TRBJ1-3	TGTGCCAGCAGCTTATACCAGGGCTCTGGAAACACCATATATTTT	CASSLYQGSGNTIYF
.	TRBV3-1/TRBV3-2	few	TRBJ2-5	TGTGCCAGCAGCCAAGATTTTGCAGGACAAGAGACCCAGTACTTC	CASSQDFAGQETQYF
.	TRBV21-1	once	TRBJ2-7	TGTGCCAGCAGGTGGGACAGGGGGTTGGACGAGCAGTACTTC	CASRWDRGLDEQYF
.	TRBV5-1	.	TRBJ2-5	TGCGCCAGCAGCTCTACAGGCCCAGGTGCCCAGTACTTC	CASSSTGPGAQYF
TRBD1	TRBV4-1	.	TRBJ2-3	TGCGCCAGCAGCCAGCGACAGGGGCGCTCCACAGATACGCAGTATTTT	CASSQRQGRSTDTQYF
.	TRBV28	.	TRBJ1-3	TGTGCCAGCAGTTGGCAGGGGATAGACACCATATATTTT	CASSWQGIDTIYF
TRBD1	TRBV5-4	.	TRBJ2-5	TGTGCCAGCAGCTTAAGGTCAGGGGGAATGGAGACCCAGTACTTC	CASSLRSGGMETQYF
TRBD1	TRBV7-8	.	TRBJ1-2	TGTGCCAGCAGCTTAGTTCAGGGGGCAAAAGGCTACACCTTC	CASSLVQGAKGYTF
.	TRBV5-1	.	TRBJ1-1	TGCGCCAGCAGCCGATTATCCTTTGGCGGTGCTGAAGCTTTCTTT	CASSRLSFGGAEAFF
.	TRBV27	.	TRBJ2-5	TGTGCCAGCAGTAACCGGGCGGGCGGGGAGACCCAGTACTTC	CASSNRAGGETQYF
TRBD2	TRBV5-4	once	TRBJ2-1	TGTGCCAGCAGCTTGGTGGTCCTAGCGGGGGGACTCTCCTACAATGAGCAGTTCTTC	CASSLVVLAGGLSYNEQFF
.	TRBV9	.	TRBJ2-5	TGTGCCAGCAGCCCAGGGATCAGGGCAGTAAGCGGGTCAGACCAAGAGACCCAGTACTTC	CASSPGIRAVSGSDQETQYF
TRBD1	TRBV19	.	TRBJ1-5	TGTGCCAGTAGTTTGACAGGGGGCAATCAGCCCCAGCATTTT	CASSLTGGNQPQHF
TRBD2	TRBV11-2	.	TRBJ2-2	TGTGCCAGCAGCTTAGAGGCTAGCGGGGGGATAAACACCGGGGAGCTGTTTTTT	CASSLEASGGINTGELFF
.	TRBV28	.	TRBJ1-5	TGTGCCAGCAGCATCCCAGGAGACAGGCCTAATCAGCCCCAGCATTTT	CASSIPGDRPNQPQHF
TRBD1	TRBV6-6	.	TRBJ1-3	TGTGCCAGCAGTCCCAGACAGGGGGCGCTTCCTGGAAACACCATATATTTT	CASSPRQGALPGNTIYF
.	TRBV14	.	TRBJ1-4	TGTGCCAGCAGCCAGGGGGGACTGAGGGGTGAAAAACTGTTTTTT	CASSQGGLRGEKLFF
TRBD2	TRBV2	.	TRBJ2-7	TGTGCCAGTAGGGGACTAAACTACGAGCAGTACTTC	CASRGLNYEQYF
TRBD1	TRBV2	.	TRBJ2-6	TGTGCCAGCAGTTCCAGGACAGGAAACGTCCTGACTTTC	CASSSRTGNVLTF
.	TRBV7-9	once	TRBJ2-7	TGTGCCAGCACCGGCCCGGGGGTTCTCTACGAGCAGTACTTC	CASTGPGVLYEQYF
TRBD1	TRBV7-8	.	TRBJ2-2	TGTGCCAGCAGCGTTCGGGACAGCAACACCGGGGAGCTGTTTTTT	CASSVRDSNTGELFF
.	TRBV5-6	.	TRBJ2-5	TGTGCCAGCAGCTTGACGCAGGCTCAGACCCAGTACTTC	CASSLTQAQTQYF
TRBD1	TRBV28	.	TRBJ1-4	TGTGCCAGCAGTATTGGGGGACAGGTGAATGAAAAACTGTTTTTT	CASSIGGQVNEKLFF
TRBD1	TRBV5-6	.	TRBJ1-1	TGTGCCAGCAGCGTAAGGGACAGGGACGCTGAAGCTTTCTTT	CASSVRDRDAEAFF
.	TRBV2	.	TRBJ1-1	TGTGCCAGCGGACAGCACACTGAAGCTTTCTTT	CASGQHTEAFF
TRBD1	TRBV28	many	TRBJ1-3	TGTGCCAGCAGGTTTCAGGGGGGAGGTGGAAACACCATATATTTT	CASRFQGGGGNTIYF